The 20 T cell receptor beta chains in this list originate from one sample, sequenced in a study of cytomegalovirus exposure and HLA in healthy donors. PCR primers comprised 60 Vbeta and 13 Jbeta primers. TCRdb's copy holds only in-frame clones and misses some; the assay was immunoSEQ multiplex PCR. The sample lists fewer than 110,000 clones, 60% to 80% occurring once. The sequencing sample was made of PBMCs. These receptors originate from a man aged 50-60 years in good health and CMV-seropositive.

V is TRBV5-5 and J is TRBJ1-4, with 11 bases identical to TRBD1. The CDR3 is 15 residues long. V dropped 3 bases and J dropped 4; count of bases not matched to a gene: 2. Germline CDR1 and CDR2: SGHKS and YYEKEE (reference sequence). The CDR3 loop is CASSSGQGGNEKLFF. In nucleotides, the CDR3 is TGTGCCAGCAGCTCGGGACAGGGGGGTAATGAAAAACTGTTTTTT.

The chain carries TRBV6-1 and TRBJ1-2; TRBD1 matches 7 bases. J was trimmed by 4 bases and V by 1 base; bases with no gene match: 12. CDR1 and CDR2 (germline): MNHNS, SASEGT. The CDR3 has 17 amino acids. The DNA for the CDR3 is TGTGCCAGCAGTGAAGTGCGGAACAGGGGTGCGACCTATGGCTACACCTTC. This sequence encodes CASSEVRNRGATYGYTF.

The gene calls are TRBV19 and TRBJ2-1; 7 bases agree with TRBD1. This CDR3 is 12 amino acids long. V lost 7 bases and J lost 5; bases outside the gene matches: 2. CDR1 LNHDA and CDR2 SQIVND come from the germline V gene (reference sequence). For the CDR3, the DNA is TGTGCCAGTAACAGGGGAAACAATGAGCAGTTCTTC. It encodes CASNRGNNEQFF. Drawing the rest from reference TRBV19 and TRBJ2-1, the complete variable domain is DGGITQSPKYLFRKEGQNVTLSCEQNLNHDAMYWYRQDPGQGLRLIYYSQIVNDFQKGDIAEGYSVSREKKESFPLTVTSAQKNPTAFYLCASNRGNNEQFFGPGTRLTVL.

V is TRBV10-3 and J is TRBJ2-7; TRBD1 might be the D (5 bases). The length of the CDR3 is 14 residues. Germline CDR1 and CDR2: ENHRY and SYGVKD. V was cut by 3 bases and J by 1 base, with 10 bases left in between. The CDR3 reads CAISDADKSYEQYF. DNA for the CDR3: TGTGCCATCAGTGATGCGGACAAGTCCTACGAGCAGTACTTC.

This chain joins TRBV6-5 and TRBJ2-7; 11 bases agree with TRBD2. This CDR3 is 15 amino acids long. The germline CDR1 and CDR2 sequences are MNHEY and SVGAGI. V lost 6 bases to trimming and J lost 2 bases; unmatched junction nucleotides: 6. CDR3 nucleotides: TGTGCCAGCAGCCTAACTAGCGGGGGCACCTACGAGCAGTACTTC. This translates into CASSLTSGGTYEQYF.

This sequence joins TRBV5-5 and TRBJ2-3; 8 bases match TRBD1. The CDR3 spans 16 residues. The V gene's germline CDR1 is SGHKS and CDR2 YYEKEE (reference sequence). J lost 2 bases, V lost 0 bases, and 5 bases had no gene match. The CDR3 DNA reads TGTGCCAGCAGCTTGGAGTACAGGGGGGCCACAGATACGCAGTATTTT. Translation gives CASSLEYRGATDTQYF.

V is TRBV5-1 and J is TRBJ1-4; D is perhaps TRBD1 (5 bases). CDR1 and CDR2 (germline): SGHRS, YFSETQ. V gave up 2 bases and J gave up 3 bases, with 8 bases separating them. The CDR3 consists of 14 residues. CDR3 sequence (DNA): TGCGCCAGCAGCTTTCAGGGTGCTAATGAAAAACTGTTTTTT. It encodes CASSFQGANEKLFF.

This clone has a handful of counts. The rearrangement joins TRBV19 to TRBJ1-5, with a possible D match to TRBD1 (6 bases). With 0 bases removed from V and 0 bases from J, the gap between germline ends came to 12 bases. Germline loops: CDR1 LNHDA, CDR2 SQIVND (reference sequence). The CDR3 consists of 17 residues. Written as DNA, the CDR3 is TGTGCCAGTAGTATAGACAGGGGCGGACATAGCAATCAGCCCCAGCATTTT. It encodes CASSIDRGGHSNQPQHF.

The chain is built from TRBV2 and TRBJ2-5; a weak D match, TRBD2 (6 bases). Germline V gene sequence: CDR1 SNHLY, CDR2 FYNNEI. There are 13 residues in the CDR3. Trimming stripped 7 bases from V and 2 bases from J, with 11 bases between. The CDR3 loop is CASIREKQETQYF. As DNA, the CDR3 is TGTGCCAGCATCCGGGAGAAGCAAGAGACCCAGTACTTC.

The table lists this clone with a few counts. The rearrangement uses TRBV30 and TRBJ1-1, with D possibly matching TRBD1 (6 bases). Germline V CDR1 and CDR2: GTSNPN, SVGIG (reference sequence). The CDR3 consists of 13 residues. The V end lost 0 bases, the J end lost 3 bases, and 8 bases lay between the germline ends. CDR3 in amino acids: CAWSVNRDTEAFF. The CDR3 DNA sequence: TGTGCCTGGAGTGTAAACAGGGACACTGAAGCTTTCTTT. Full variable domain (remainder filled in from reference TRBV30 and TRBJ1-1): SQTIHQWPATLVQPVGSPLSLECTVEGTSNPNLYWYRQAAGRGLQLLFYSVGIGQISSEVPQNLSASRPQDRQFILSSKKLLLSDSGFYLCAWSVNRDTEAFFGQGTRLTVV.

The CDR3 DNA reads as TGTGCCAGCAGGGCAACATCCCGGGGATCACCCCTCCACTTT. It codes for CASRATSRGSPLHF. The gene calls are TRBV28 and TRBJ1-6; D not certain. The germline V and J ends were trimmed by 6 bases and 10 bases, with 16 bases remaining between them. CDR3 length: 14 residues. Germline V lookup: CDR1 MDHEN, CDR2 SYDVKM.

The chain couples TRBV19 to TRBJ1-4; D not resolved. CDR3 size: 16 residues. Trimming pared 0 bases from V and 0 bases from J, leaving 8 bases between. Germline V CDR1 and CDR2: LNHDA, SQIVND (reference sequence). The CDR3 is CASSIDKSATNEKLFF. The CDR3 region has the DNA TGTGCCAGTAGTATAGATAAGAGCGCAACTAATGAAAAACTGTTTTTT. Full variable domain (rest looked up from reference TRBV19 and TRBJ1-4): DGGITQSPKYLFRKEGQNVTLSCEQNLNHDAMYWYRQDPGQGLRLIYYSQIVNDFQKGDIAEGYSVSREKKESFPLTVTSAQKNPTAFYLCASSIDKSATNEKLFFGSGTQLSVL.

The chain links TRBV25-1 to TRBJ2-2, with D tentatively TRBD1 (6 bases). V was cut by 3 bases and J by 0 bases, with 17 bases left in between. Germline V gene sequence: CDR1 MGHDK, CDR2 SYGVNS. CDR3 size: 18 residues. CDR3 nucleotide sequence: TGTGCCAGCAGTGACCAAACGCACAGGGCAACGAACACCGGGGAGCTGTTTTTT. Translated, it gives CASSDQTHRATNTGELFF.

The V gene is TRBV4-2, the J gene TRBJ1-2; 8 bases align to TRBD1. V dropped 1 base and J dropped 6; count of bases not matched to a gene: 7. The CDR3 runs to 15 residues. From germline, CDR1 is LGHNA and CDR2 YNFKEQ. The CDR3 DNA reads TGTGCCAGCAGCCAAGTGGACAGGGCGAAGGATGGCTACACCTTC. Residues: CASSQVDRAKDGYTF.

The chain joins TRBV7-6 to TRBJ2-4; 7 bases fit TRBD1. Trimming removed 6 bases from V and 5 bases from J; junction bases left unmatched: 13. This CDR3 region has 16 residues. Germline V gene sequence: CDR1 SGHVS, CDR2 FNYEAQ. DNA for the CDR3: TGTGCCAGCAGTCCAAGACAGGGTGTTGTGGAAAACATTCAGTACTTC. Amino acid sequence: CASSPRQGVVENIQYF. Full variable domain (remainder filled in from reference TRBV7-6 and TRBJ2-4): GAGVSQSPRYKVTKRGQDVALRCDPISGHVSLYWYRQALGQGPEFLTYFNYEAQQDKSGLPNDRFSAERPEGSISTLTIQRTEQRDSAMYRCASSPRQGVVENIQYFGAGTRLSVL.

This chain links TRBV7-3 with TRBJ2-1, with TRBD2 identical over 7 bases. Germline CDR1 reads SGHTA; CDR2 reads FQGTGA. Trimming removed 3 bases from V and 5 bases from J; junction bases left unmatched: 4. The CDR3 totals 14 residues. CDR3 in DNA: TGTGCCAGCAGCTTCGGGACTAACAACAATGAGCAGTTCTTC. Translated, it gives CASSFGTNNNEQFF.

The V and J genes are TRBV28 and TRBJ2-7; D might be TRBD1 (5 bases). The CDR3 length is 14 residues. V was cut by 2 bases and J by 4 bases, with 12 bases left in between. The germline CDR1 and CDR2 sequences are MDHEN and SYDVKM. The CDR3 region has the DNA TGTGCCAGCAGTTTAGGGGCCTCGGGTTACGAGCAGTACTTC. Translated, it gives CASSLGASGYEQYF.

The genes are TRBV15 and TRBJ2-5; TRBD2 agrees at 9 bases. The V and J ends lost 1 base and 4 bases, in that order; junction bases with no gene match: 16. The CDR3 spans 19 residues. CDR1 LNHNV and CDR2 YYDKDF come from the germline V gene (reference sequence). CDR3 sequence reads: CATSRGSLNSGSSGETQYF. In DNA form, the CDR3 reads TGTGCCACCAGCAGAGGATCCCTTAATAGCGGGAGTTCGGGAGAGACCCAGTACTTC.

The CDR3: CASSSRPGTGGFYEQYF. DNA of the CDR3: TGTGCCAGTAGTTCTCGTCCCGGGACAGGGGGATTCTACGAGCAGTACTTC. This sequence joins TRBV19 and TRBJ2-7, with 11 bases identical to TRBD1. Germline trimming cut 5 bases from V and 3 bases from J; bases unmatched to any gene: 12. Germline CDR1 and CDR2: LNHDA and SQIVND (reference sequence). CDR3 length: 17 amino acids.

The CDR3 coding sequence is TGTGCCAGCAGCTTCGGGACTAGCGGGCCCTACGAGCAGTACTTC. Its translation is CASSFGTSGPYEQYF. V usage is TRBV9 and J usage is TRBJ2-7, with 12 bases lining up with TRBD2. With 4 bases clipped from V and 2 bases from J, the junction kept 4 bases outside the gene matches. CDR1 and CDR2 (germline): SGDLS, YYNGEE. The CDR3 is 15 amino acids.